The rows below give T cell receptor beta chains drawn from one sample of a study of blood T cell repertoires in COVID-19. The data were produced by immunoSEQ multiplex PCR, yet TCRdb's version contains in-frame clones alone and is incomplete. Among about 130,000 clones, roughly 87% were seen once, and the ten largest hold about 7%. The sequencing input was peripheral blood. The receptors stem from an elderly man with active or convalescent COVID-19. Each CDR3 is given with its conserved first and last residue. D genes are given only for firm matches. For some rows the clone size is stated as once, few or many, or as a class when expanded; others skip it.

CDR3nt	CDR3aa	v_gene	j_gene	d_gene	abundance
TGTGCCAGCCCAACTGGGACTAGCGGGATCTACGAGCAGTACTTC	CASPTGTSGIYEQYF	TRBV6-5	TRBJ2-7	TRBD2	-
TGTGCCAGCACTCCCCAAGGACTAGCGGGAGGGACGATCTACGAGCAGTACTTC	CASTPQGLAGGTIYEQYF	TRBV27	TRBJ2-7	TRBD2	-
TGTGCCAGAGCGGGCACCGACTCCTACGAGCAGTACTTC	CARAGTDSYEQYF	TRBV7-3	TRBJ2-7	-	-
TGTGCCAGCAGTTCCCGCCGCGGTACGCAGTATTTT	CASSSRRGTQYF	TRBV12-3/TRBV12-4	TRBJ2-3	-	once
TGTGCCAGCAGCCAAGAAACAGGGGGGAACTATAACTATGGCTACACCTTC	CASSQETGGNYNYGYTF	TRBV4-2	TRBJ1-2	TRBD1	-
TGTGCCAGCAGAAAGACAGGGGGCGAGAATCAGCCCCAGCATTTT	CASRKTGGENQPQHF	TRBV28	TRBJ1-5	TRBD1	-
TGTGCCAGCGCGGTAGTGGCCTATAATTCACCCCTCCACTTT	CASAVVAYNSPLHF	TRBV7-9	TRBJ1-6	-	-
TGTGCCAGCAGTTTAGTAGGGGGAGGGCCCCACAATGAGCAGTTCTTC	CASSLVGGGPHNEQFF	TRBV27	TRBJ2-1	-	once
TGTGCCAGCAGCTTAACGGAGGACACTGAAGCTTTCTTT	CASSLTEDTEAFF	TRBV7-3	TRBJ1-1	-	once
TGTGCCAGCACCCGGGGTAATCAGCCCCAGCATTTT	CASTRGNQPQHF	TRBV12-3/TRBV12-4	TRBJ1-5	-	-
TGTGCCAGCAGCTTCGCGCTGGTCGGTACAGTACAACGCAATCAGCCCCAGCATTTT	CASSFALVGTVQRNQPQHF	TRBV28	TRBJ1-5	-	-
TGTGCCAGCAGTCCCCGGCGGACCGGGGAGCTGTTTTTT	CASSPRRTGELFF	TRBV27	TRBJ2-2	-	many
TGTGCCAGCAGCGCGACAGGAGATAGCAATCAGCCCCAGCATTTT	CASSATGDSNQPQHF	TRBV9	TRBJ1-5	-	-
TGCAGCGTGAGGGCAGGGGGCGGCAATCAGCCCCAGCATTTT	CSVRAGGGNQPQHF	TRBV29-1	TRBJ1-5	TRBD1	-
TGTGCCAGCAGCCACCGGGACAGCACCTACGAGCAGTACTTC	CASSHRDSTYEQYF	TRBV27	TRBJ2-7	TRBD1	-
TGTGCCAGCAGTTACGAGCAGGGAATCACCCAGTACTTC	CASSYEQGITQYF	TRBV6-2/TRBV6-3	TRBJ2-5	-	-
TGTGCGTGGAAAACACTAGCGGGAGTTGTCTCCCACGAGCAGTACTTC	CAWKTLAGVVSHEQYF	TRBV30	TRBJ2-7	TRBD2	once
TGTGCCAGCAGTTCGGCTCCCGGGGTGTCCGGGGAGCTGTTTTTT	CASSSAPGVSGELFF	TRBV11-1	TRBJ2-2	-	-
TGTGCCAGCAGCCAAGGGACTAGCGGGGGAGAGACCCAGTACTTC	CASSQGTSGGETQYF	TRBV3-1/TRBV3-2	TRBJ2-5	TRBD2	-
TGTGCCAGCAGCCCAGACAGGGTTAATCAGCCCCAGCATTTT	CASSPDRVNQPQHF	TRBV6-5	TRBJ1-5	TRBD1	-
TGTGCCAGCAGTTACTCGCGGGAGGCCTACAATGAGCAGTTCTTC	CASSYSREAYNEQFF	TRBV6-6	TRBJ2-1	TRBD2	-
TGTGCCAGCAGTTTAACGGGGGGTACTGGAAACACCATATATTTT	CASSLTGGTGNTIYF	TRBV28	TRBJ1-3	-	-
TGTGCCATCAGTGAGTCCGAAGGGAGGATCTACTTC	CAISESEGRIYF	TRBV10-3	TRBJ2-5	-	-
TGCGCCAGCAGCCTGACAGGGGATGCTAACTATGGCTACACCTTC	CASSLTGDANYGYTF	TRBV5-1	TRBJ1-2	TRBD1	-
TGTGCCAGCAGTTTCGGACTAGCGGGAGGCAATGAGCAGTTCTTC	CASSFGLAGGNEQFF	TRBV2	TRBJ2-1	TRBD2	-
TGTGCCAGCAGTTTACTACAGGGCTACGAGCAGTACTTC	CASSLLQGYEQYF	TRBV28	TRBJ2-7	-	-
TGCGCCAGCAGCTTTCGGACAGGGGGAGGTAACTATGGCTACACCTTC	CASSFRTGGGNYGYTF	TRBV5-1	TRBJ1-2	TRBD1	-
TGTGCCACTCAGACGCGGGAGGGGATCTACGAGCAGTACTTC	CATQTREGIYEQYF	TRBV3-1/TRBV3-2	TRBJ2-7	TRBD2	many
TGTGCCATCAGTGATGAAGTCCTCCGGGATACGCAGTATTTT	CAISDEVLRDTQYF	TRBV10-3	TRBJ2-3	-	-
TGTGCCAGCCGATGGGCTGGGTCGAACACCGGGGAGCTGTTTTTT	CASRWAGSNTGELFF	TRBV28	TRBJ2-2	-	-
TGTGCCAGCAGTTACTTAGCGGGGGGCACCGGGGAGCTGTTTTTT	CASSYLAGGTGELFF	TRBV6-2/TRBV6-3	TRBJ2-2	TRBD2	-
TGTGCCTGGAGTCCAAGCCATGCAACTAATGAAAAACTGTTTTTT	CAWSPSHATNEKLFF	TRBV30	TRBJ1-4	-	-
TGTGCCAGCAGCCAAGATGCCCTACAGGGGGCGGAGTTC	CASSQDALQGAEF	TRBV3-1/TRBV3-2	TRBJ2-7	TRBD1	once
TGCGCCAGCAGCTTTAGCGGGAGGGCCGAAACAAACACCGGGGAGCTGTTTTTT	CASSFSGRAETNTGELFF	TRBV5-1	TRBJ2-2	TRBD2	few
TGTGCCAGCAGTTTAAATCGCAGGGACAATGAGCAGTTCTTC	CASSLNRRDNEQFF	TRBV27	TRBJ2-1	-	-
TGTGCCAGTAGTATAATGGGAGGGTACTCCTACGAGCAGTACTTC	CASSIMGGYSYEQYF	TRBV19	TRBJ2-7	TRBD2	few
TGTGCCAGTAGTATAAGTGGGACAGGGGTAAATGAGCAGTTCTTC	CASSISGTGVNEQFF	TRBV19	TRBJ2-1	TRBD1	-
TGTGCCAGCAGCGAAAAACTAGCGGGAGAGACCTACAATGAGCAGTTCTTC	CASSEKLAGETYNEQFF	TRBV21-1	TRBJ2-1	-	-
TGTGCCTGGAGTGCACAAATCTATGGCTACACCTTC	CAWSAQIYGYTF	TRBV30	TRBJ1-2	-	-
TGTGCCAGCAGCAGAAGCGGGGGAAAGCAGTTCTTC	CASSRSGGKQFF	TRBV5-6	TRBJ2-1	TRBD2	-
TGTGCCAGCAGCTACAGCCGGAACACTGAAGCTTTCTTT	CASSYSRNTEAFF	TRBV4-2	TRBJ1-1	-	few
TGTGCCAGCAGCTTCACCCGGGACAGGGAGGCTTTCTTT	CASSFTRDREAFF	TRBV11-2	TRBJ1-1	TRBD1	-
TGTGCCAGCAGCCAGCCGGGACAGGCTAATGAGCAGTTCTTC	CASSQPGQANEQFF	TRBV7-9	TRBJ2-1	TRBD1	-
TGCGCCAGCAGTCCTTTAGGGGAGGAGAACACTGAAGCTTTCTTT	CASSPLGEENTEAFF	TRBV4-1	TRBJ1-1	-	-
TGTGCCAGCAGTTTAACCCAGGTCTCCTACGAGCAGTACTTC	CASSLTQVSYEQYF	TRBV28	TRBJ2-7	-	-
TGTGCCAGCAGCTTAAGGTCTAGCGGGGCCATCAACACCGGGGAGCTGTTTTTT	CASSLRSSGAINTGELFF	TRBV7-9	TRBJ2-2	TRBD2	-
TGCAGCGGGGGTCGGGGGGACGGCTATGGCTACACCTTC	CSGGRGDGYGYTF	TRBV29-1	TRBJ1-2	-	-
TGTGCCAGCAGCTTTATCACAGGGGCGCAGTACTTC	CASSFITGAQYF	TRBV5-4	TRBJ2-7	TRBD1	-
TGTGCCAGCAGTACGAGCGGGGGGAGGAATACGCAGTATTTT	CASSTSGGRNTQYF	TRBV6-5	TRBJ2-3	TRBD2	-
TGTGCCATCAGTGCTCCAACAGGGGGGGAGCAGTACTTC	CAISAPTGGEQYF	TRBV10-3	TRBJ2-7	TRBD1	-
TGTGCCAGCAGCAACTTCGACGAGCAGTACTTC	CASSNFDEQYF	TRBV7-8	TRBJ2-7	-	-
TGTGCCAGGGGGACAGGGGGAGTGGGGACTAGCGGGACGTTCTACGAGCAGTACTTC	CARGTGGVGTSGTFYEQYF	TRBV27	TRBJ2-7	TRBD2	few
TGTGCCAGCAGACCCCGGACAGTAATCCCCCCTTACGAGCAGTACTTC	CASRPRTVIPPYEQYF	TRBV14	TRBJ2-7	-	few
TGTGCCAGCAGGGTAAGCGGGAGTCCTTGGGATGAGCAGTTCTTC	CASRVSGSPWDEQFF	TRBV6-5	TRBJ2-1	TRBD2	-
TGTGCCAGCAGCTTCGGGACAGGGGCGCTCGGCTACACCTTC	CASSFGTGALGYTF	TRBV7-6	TRBJ1-2	TRBD1	-
TGTGCCAGCAGCCTGGACAGGGTCAATCAGCCCCAGCATTTT	CASSLDRVNQPQHF	TRBV5-6	TRBJ1-5	TRBD1	-
TGTGCCAGCAGTCCCCCCTCGGGCGGGGGTTGGAACATTCAGTACTTC	CASSPPSGGGWNIQYF	TRBV6-6	TRBJ2-4	TRBD2	-
TGTGCCAGCAGCCAAAGGGACAGGGTGGAGACCCAGTACTTC	CASSQRDRVETQYF	TRBV3-1/TRBV3-2	TRBJ2-5	TRBD1	-